What follows are 29 T cell receptor beta chains derived from one specimen sequenced in a study of T cell repertoires in cytomegalovirus infection. MiXCR, run by TCRdb on the reads, gives a single entry per CDR3 protein. The table records hundreds of thousands of distinct CDR3 sequences, roughly 31% of them present only once. These receptors have no identified antigens. The sequencing here drew on cultured CD8+ T cells from PBMCs, taken from culture after CMV antigen stimulation. The receptors here all came from a human donor in good health (CMV status not recorded). Some clones in this sample may be carry-over from other donors' samples.

This clonotype was recorded at least ten times. This chain joins TRBV7-2 and TRBJ1-4; TRBD1 might be the D (6 bases). V lost 1 base to trimming and J lost 5 bases, with 8 bases between them. From germline, CDR1 is SGHTA and CDR2 FQGNSA. The CDR3 is 14 amino acids. In DNA, the CDR3 is TGTGCCAGCAGCTTAGACAGGGTGAATGAAAAACTGTTTTTT. Translated, it gives CASSLDRVNEKLFF.

The chain couples TRBV6-2 or TRBV6-3 to TRBJ2-1, with D hard to call. The germline V and J ends were trimmed by 2 bases and 10 bases, with 9 bases remaining between them. Per germline, CDR1 MNHEY and CDR2 SVGEGT. This CDR3 spans 12 amino acids. Written as DNA, the CDR3 is TGTGCCAGCAGTTACCCAGTCTCCGAGCAGTTCTTC. Its protein product is CASSYPVSEQFF.

The rearrangement uses TRBV4-1 and TRBJ2-3, with 8 bases lining up with TRBD2. The CDR3 runs to 15 residues. Germline V CDR1 and CDR2: MGHRA, YSYEKL. J gave up 5 bases and V 4 bases, and 8 bases lay outside the gene matches. The chain's CDR3 is CASSPARGGGDTQYF. In nucleotides, the CDR3 is TGCGCCAGCAGCCCAGCCCGGGGGGGGGGAGATACGCAGTATTTT.

Many counts were recorded for this clonotype. This chain links TRBV7-2 with TRBJ1-6, with D tentatively TRBD1 (5 bases). The CDR3 is 16 amino acids. The germline CDR1 and CDR2 sequences are SGHTA and FQGNSA. V lost 4 bases and J 0 bases, leaving 10 bases between the germline ends. The DNA for the CDR3 is TGTGCCAGCAGCTGGGGGACCAGCTCCTATAATTCACCCCTCCACTTT. Residues: CASSWGTSSYNSPLHF.

J is TRBJ2-1 and V is TRBV10-3, with 7 bases lining up with TRBD1. Unmatched junction bases numbered 6, after V lost 3 bases and J lost 4 bases. The CDR3 sequence is 15 residues long. CDR1 and CDR2 from the germline V gene are ENHRY and SYGVKD. CDR3 in DNA: TGTGCCATCAGTGAAGGAGACAGGGTTTACAATGAGCAGTTCTTC. This encodes CAISEGDRVYNEQFF.

CDR3 region: CATSAKKGWTSQHF. For the CDR3, the DNA is TGTGCCACCAGCGCCAAGAAGGGTTGGACGTCCCAGCATTTT. The chain is built from TRBV15 and TRBJ1-5; no clear D. This CDR3 region has 14 residues. Germline V gene lookup returns CDR1 LNHNV and CDR2 YYDKDF (reference sequence). V was trimmed by 5 bases and J by 11 bases, leaving 19 bases between them.

The rearrangement uses TRBV10-3 and TRBJ1-6; the D gene is possibly TRBD1 (5 bases). V was pared by 2 bases and J by 6 bases, with 11 bases between. The CDR3 loop spans 15 amino acids. Germline V gives CDR1 ENHRY, CDR2 SYGVKD. The CDR3 DNA reads as TGTGCCATCAGTGAGAAGAGGGGATCTAATTCACCCCTCCACTTT. Its protein product is CAISEKRGSNSPLHF.

This clonotype was recorded at least ten times. The chain uses TRBV6-5 and TRBJ1-2; D call uncertain. The germline gives CDR1 MNHEY, CDR2 SVGAGI. Deletions cut 0 bases from V and 3 bases from J, with 11 bases between. The CDR3 contains 15 residues. The CDR3 coding sequence is TGTGCCAGCAGTTACTCGGTGGCCGGGGACTATGGCTACACCTTC. Its protein product is CASSYSVAGDYGYTF.

This chain joins TRBV20-1 and TRBJ1-3, with D uncertain. The germline gives CDR1 DFQATT, CDR2 SNEGSKA (reference sequence). CDR3 length equals 12 residues. V lost 5 bases to trimming and J lost 3 bases, with 8 bases between them. CDR3 protein: CSAAIYGNTIYF. The CDR3 coding sequence is TGCAGTGCTGCTATCTATGGAAACACCATATATTTT.

The chain uses TRBV4-1 and TRBJ2-3; 8 positions agree with TRBD2. J was trimmed by 7 bases and V by 0 bases; bases with no gene match: 6. Germline V gene data show CDR1 as MGHRA and CDR2 as YSYEKL. This CDR3 contains 15 residues. The DNA of the CDR3 is TGCGCCAGCAGCCAAGAAGGTACTAGCGGATATACGCAGTATTTT. It yields the protein CASSQEGTSGYTQYF.

This clonotype was observed a few times. The V call is TRBV7-3, the J call TRBJ2-3, with 8 bases fitting TRBD2. The junction had 12 bases not matched to a gene; V was cut back by 5 bases and J by 2 bases. The CDR3 is 17 amino acids. Germline V gene data show CDR1 as SGHTA and CDR2 as FQGTGA. The CDR3 DNA reads TGTGCCAGCAGCGCCTTGGGGAGCGGGGGAACCACAGATACGCAGTATTTT. Encoded protein: CASSALGSGGTTDTQYF.

The chain joins TRBV6-2 or TRBV6-3 to TRBJ2-5; 7 bases map to TRBD1. Germline CDR1 and CDR2: MNHEY and SVGEGT. The CDR3 has 15 amino acids. V dropped 10 bases and J dropped 2; count of bases not matched to a gene: 13. CDR3 nucleotides: TGTGCCATCGGCCCCCCGACAGGGAATCAAGAGACCCAGTACTTC. This encodes CAIGPPTGNQETQYF.

The genes are TRBV6-8 and TRBJ1-5; no clear D gene. Germline V gene sequence: CDR1 MNHGY, CDR2 SAAAGT. The CDR3 is 13 amino acids. With 2 bases removed from V and 6 bases from J, the gap between germline ends came to 8 bases. CDR3 region: CASSYMPGQPQHF. The CDR3, as DNA: TGTGCCAGCAGTTACATGCCCGGTCAGCCCCAGCATTTT.

This clonotype was picked up many times. The V and J genes are TRBV12-3 or TRBV12-4 and TRBJ1-5, with TRBD1 as a possible D gene (5 bases). Trimming pared 1 base from V and 6 bases from J, leaving 7 bases between. The CDR3 sequence is 13 residues long. The CDR3 DNA reads as TGTGCCAGCAGTTTAGTAAGGGGTCAGCCCCAGCATTTT. This encodes CASSLVRGQPQHF.

This clonotype showed up just a few times. The genes are TRBV14 and TRBJ2-3, with TRBD1 matching 8 bases. V was clipped by 6 bases and J by 2 bases; unmatched bases: 7. CDR3 length: 15 amino acids. Germline V CDR1 and CDR2: SGHDN, FVKESK. Here the CDR3 reads CASSLTGGYTDTQYF. The CDR3 DNA follows: TGTGCCAGCAGTCTTACAGGGGGATACACAGATACGCAGTATTTT.

This clonotype was observed many times. The chain combines TRBV7-9 with TRBJ2-2; the match to TRBD1 covers 7 bases. Germline V lookup: CDR1 SEHNR, CDR2 FQNEAQ (reference sequence). The CDR3 has 16 amino acids. Trimming took 5 bases from V and 4 from J; bases not matched to a gene: 10. DNA of the CDR3: TGTGCCAGCAGCCCCGGACAGGATCGGAGCACCGGGGAGCTGTTTTTT. This translates into CASSPGQDRSTGELFF.

V usage is TRBV10-3 and J usage is TRBJ1-2; D ambiguous. Per the germline V gene, CDR1 is ENHRY and CDR2 is SYGVKD. V was cut by 7 bases and J by 3 bases, with 12 bases left in between. The CDR3 spans 13 residues. The CDR3 region has the DNA TGTGCCATCAAAATTTCGGTTGACTATGGCTACACCTTC. Translation: CAIKISVDYGYTF.

The V call is TRBV13, the J call TRBJ2-5; D gene ambiguous. Germline V gene data show CDR1 as PRHDT and CDR2 as FYEKMQ (reference sequence). This CDR3 has 14 amino acids. Trimming stripped 2 bases from V and 0 bases from J, with 7 bases between. CDR3 loop: CASSLRQHQETQYF. CDR3 coding DNA: TGTGCCAGCAGCTTAAGGCAACACCAAGAGACCCAGTACTTC.

The rearrangement links TRBV13 to TRBJ1-2; D unclear. CDR3 length equals 15 residues. Germline V gene sequence: CDR1 PRHDT, CDR2 FYEKMQ (reference sequence). The V end was cut by 4 bases, the J end by 3 bases, with 15 bases between. CDR3 protein: CASSSERAAYYGYTF. Written as DNA, the CDR3 is TGTGCCAGCAGCTCTGAAAGGGCCGCGTACTATGGCTACACCTTC.

This clonotype was counted only a few times. The rearrangement uses TRBV29-1 and TRBJ1-2, with no clear D. The CDR3 totals 14 residues. Germline-derived CDR1 and CDR2 are SQVTM and ANQGSEA. V lost 3 bases, J lost 0 bases, and 11 bases lay in between. The CDR3 is CSVESTFTNYGYTF. The CDR3 DNA reads TGCAGCGTTGAGTCGACATTCACTAACTATGGCTACACCTTC. Full variable domain (missing parts from reference TRBV29-1 and TRBJ1-2): SAVISQKPSRDICQRGTSLTIQCQVDSQVTMMFWYRQQPGQSLTLIATANQGSEATYESGFVIDKFPISRPNLTFSTLTVSNMSPEDSSIYLCSVESTFTNYGYTFGSGTRLTVV.

This clonotype was counted at least ten times. The chain has TRBV7-6 and TRBJ2-7; maybe TRBD1 (6 bases). CDR3 length: 13 residues. Germline assignment: CDR1 SGHVS and CDR2 FNYEAQ. V was trimmed by 5 bases and J by 5 bases, leaving 13 bases between them. CDR3 protein: CASSTRRQDEQYF. The CDR3 DNA reads TGTGCCAGCAGCACGAGGAGACAGGACGAGCAGTACTTC.

The CDR3 reads CATSRDSGLGAQPQHF. CDR3 bases: TGTGCCACCAGCAGAGACTCGGGACTGGGCGCTCAGCCCCAGCATTTT. V gene TRBV15 combines with J gene TRBJ1-5; tentatively, D is TRBD1 (5 bases). The CDR3 is 16 residues long. The V end lost 0 bases, the J end lost 6 bases, and 15 bases lay between the germline ends. Germline lookup yields CDR1 LNHNV and CDR2 YYDKDF (reference sequence).

This clonotype came up a few times. The chain recombines TRBV7-6 with TRBJ1-2, with 7 bases lining up with TRBD1. J gave up 3 bases and V 5 bases, and 6 bases lay outside the gene matches. The V gene's germline CDR1 is SGHVS and CDR2 FNYEAQ. The CDR3 length is 14 residues. As DNA, the CDR3 is TGTGCCAGCAGCGAAACGACAGGGCACTATGGCTACACCTTC. Its protein is CASSETTGHYGYTF. Filled out from reference TRBV7-6 and TRBJ1-2, the complete variable domain reads GAGVSQSPRYKVTKRGQDVALRCDPISGHVSLYWYRQALGQGPEFLTYFNYEAQQDKSGLPNDRFSAERPEGSISTLTIQRTEQRDSAMYRCASSETTGHYGYTFGSGTRLTVV.

Worth noting for this clonotype: One junction end does not reproduce the germline sequence, and a read error may be involved. The chain combines TRBV4-1 with TRBJ2-6; D is undetermined. The CDR3 totals 16 residues. Germline lookup yields CDR1 MGHRA and CDR2 YSYEKL. The CDR3 coding sequence is TGTGCCAGCAGCCAAGATATCGGCTCTGGGGCCAACGTCCTGACTTTC. Its translation is CASSQDIGSGANVLTF.

This chain links TRBV2 with TRBJ1-1; 7 bases line up with TRBD1. V lost 6 bases to trimming and J lost 3 bases; unmatched junction nucleotides: 7. The CDR3 totals 14 residues. The germline CDR1 and CDR2 sequences are SNHLY and FYNNEI. The CDR3 here is CASRPPGGDTEAFF. DNA for the CDR3: TGTGCCAGCAGGCCCCCAGGGGGGGACACTGAAGCTTTCTTT. Using reference TRBV2 and TRBJ1-1 for the parts outside the CDR3, the full variable domain is EPEVTQTPSHQVTQMGQEVILRCVPISNHLYFYWYRQILGQKVEFLVSFYNNEISEKSEIFDDQFSVERPDGSNFTLKIRSTKLEDSAMYFCASRPPGGDTEAFFGQGTRLTVV.

Worth noting for this clonotype: One base away lies a much larger clone, so this may be a sequencing read error. J is TRBJ1-1 and V is TRBV6-2 or TRBV6-3; no clear D. The CDR3 length is 11 residues. The ends were cut back, 2 bases at V and 8 bases at J, with 6 bases in the middle. Germline lookup yields CDR1 MNHEY and CDR2 SVGEGT. The CDR3 DNA follows: TGTGCCAGCAGTTACGCGGGGGAAGCTTTCTTT. This sequence encodes CASSYAGEAFF.

The rearrangement joins TRBV6-1 to TRBJ1-6; weak D call: TRBD1 (5 bases). The CDR3 is 15 residues long. V lost 5 bases to trimming and J lost 7 bases, with 15 bases between them. Germline-derived CDR1 and CDR2 are MNHNS and SASEGT. The CDR3 bases are TGTGCCAGCAGTTCCCCAGACAGCCCAAATTCACCCCTCCACTTT. Translating gives CASSSPDSPNSPLHF.

This clonotype was counted many times. The rearrangement uses TRBV5-1 and TRBJ2-1; 8 bases agree with TRBD2. The CDR3 loop spans 15 amino acids. Germline values: CDR1 SGHRS, CDR2 YFSETQ. V lost 4 bases, J lost 8 bases, and 11 bases stayed unmatched. In DNA, the CDR3 is TGCGCCAGCAGCCTAGGGAGCGGGGGTATCGATGAGCAGTTCTTC. It yields the protein CASSLGSGGIDEQFF.

This sequence joins TRBV12-5 and TRBJ2-7; 10 bases map to TRBD2. The CDR3 has 17 amino acids. CDR1 and CDR2 (germline): LGHNT, FRNRAP. V trimming: 2 bases; J trimming: 5 bases; junction bases outside the gene matches: 12. The chain's CDR3 is CASGLPPSGGARDEQYV. The CDR3 DNA is TGTGCTAGTGGTTTGCCGCCCAGCGGGGGGGCCAGGGACGAGCAGTACGTC.